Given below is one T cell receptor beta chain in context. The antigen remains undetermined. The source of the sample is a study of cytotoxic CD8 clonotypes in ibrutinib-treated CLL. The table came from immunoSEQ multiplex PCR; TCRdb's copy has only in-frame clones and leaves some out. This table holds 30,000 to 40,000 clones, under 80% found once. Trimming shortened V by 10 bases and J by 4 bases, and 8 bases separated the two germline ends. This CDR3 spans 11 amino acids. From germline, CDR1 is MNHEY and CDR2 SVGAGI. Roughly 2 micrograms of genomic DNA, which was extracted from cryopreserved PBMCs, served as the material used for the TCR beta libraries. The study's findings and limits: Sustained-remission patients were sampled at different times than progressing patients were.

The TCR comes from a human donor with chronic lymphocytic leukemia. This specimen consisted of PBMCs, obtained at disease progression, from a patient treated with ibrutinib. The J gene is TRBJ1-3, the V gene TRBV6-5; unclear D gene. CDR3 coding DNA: TGTGCCACCGTTGGGGGAAACACCATATATTTT. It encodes CATVGGNTIYF.